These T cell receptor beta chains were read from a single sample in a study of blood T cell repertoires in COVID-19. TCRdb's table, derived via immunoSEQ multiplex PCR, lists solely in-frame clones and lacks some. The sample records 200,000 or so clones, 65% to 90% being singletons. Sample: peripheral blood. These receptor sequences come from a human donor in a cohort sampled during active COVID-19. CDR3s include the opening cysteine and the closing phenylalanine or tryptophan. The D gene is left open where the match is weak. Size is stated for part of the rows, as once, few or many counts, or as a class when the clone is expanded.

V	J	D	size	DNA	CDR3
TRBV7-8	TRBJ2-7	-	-	TGTGCCAGCAGCTTAAGATCGTTAGGCGGGGCCTACGAGCAGTACTTC	CASSLRSLGGAYEQYF
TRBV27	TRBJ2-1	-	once	TGTGCCAGCAGTTTGAACATCTACAATGAGCAGTTCTTC	CASSLNIYNEQFF
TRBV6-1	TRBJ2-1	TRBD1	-	TGTGCCAGCAGTGCCCCGGACAGGGGAGTCTACAATGAGCAGTTCTTC	CASSAPDRGVYNEQFF
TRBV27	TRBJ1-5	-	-	TGTGCCAGCCCCTCCCCCAGTCGCCACAATCAGCCCCAGCATTTT	CASPSPSRHNQPQHF
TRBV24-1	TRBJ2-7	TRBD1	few	TGTGCCACCAGTGATTCGACAGGGGACCCCTACGAGCAGTACTTC	CATSDSTGDPYEQYF
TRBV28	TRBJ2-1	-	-	TGTGCCAGCAGTAGTGTGACTCGAGGCTCCTACAATGAGCAGTTCTTC	CASSSVTRGSYNEQFF
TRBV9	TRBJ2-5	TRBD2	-	TGTGCCAGCAGCGTAGGGGGGCTAGCGGGAGCAGAGACCCAGTACTTC	CASSVGGLAGAETQYF
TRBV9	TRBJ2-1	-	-	TGTGCCAGCAGCGTAGCGGGAGCAATAGGCAATGAGCAGTTCTTC	CASSVAGAIGNEQFF
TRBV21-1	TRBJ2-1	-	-	TGTGCCAGCAGCAAAAAAATTTGGGCCGGGAGACAGAACGCACATGAGCAGTTCTTC	CASSKKIWAGRQNAHEQFF
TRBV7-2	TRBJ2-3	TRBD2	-	TGTGCCAGCAGCTCACCCCTAGCGGGGGGCACAGATACGCAGTATTTT	CASSSPLAGGTDTQYF
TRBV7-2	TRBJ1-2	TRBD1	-	TGTGCCAGCAGCTTAGGGACAGGGTATGGCTACACCTTC	CASSLGTGYGYTF
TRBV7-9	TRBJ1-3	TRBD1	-	TGTGCCAGCAGCTTGGGACAGGTCTCTGGAAACACCATATATTTT	CASSLGQVSGNTIYF
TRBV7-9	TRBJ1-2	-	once	TGTGCCAGCAGCTTAGGGGGACTCGGCCCCACTAACTATGGCTACACCTTC	CASSLGGLGPTNYGYTF
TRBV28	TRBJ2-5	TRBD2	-	TGTGCCAGCAGCACCTCACTAGCGGGTGCCCGATTGGCCCAGTACTTC	CASSTSLAGARLAQYF
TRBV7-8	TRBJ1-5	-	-	TGTGCCAGCAGCCCCGAGACGGGGGGAGGGAGGAATCAGCCCCAGCATTTT	CASSPETGGGRNQPQHF
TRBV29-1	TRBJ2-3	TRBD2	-	TGCAGCGTGGGACTAGCGGGTTTCACAGATACGCAGTATTTT	CSVGLAGFTDTQYF
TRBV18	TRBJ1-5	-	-	TGTGCCAGCTCACCAGCGGCCTTAGATCAGCCCCAGCATTTT	CASSPAALDQPQHF
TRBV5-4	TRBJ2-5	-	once	TGTGCCAGCAGCCCATTCGACTCGCAAGAGACCCAGTACTTC	CASSPFDSQETQYF
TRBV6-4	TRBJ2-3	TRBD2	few	TGTGCCAGCAGTGACTCGAGCGGGAGTGGAGGAGATACGCAGTATTTT	CASSDSSGSGGDTQYF
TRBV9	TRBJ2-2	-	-	TGTGCCAGCAGCGTAAGTGGGAGAAGGACCGGGGAGCTGTTTTTT	CASSVSGRRTGELFF
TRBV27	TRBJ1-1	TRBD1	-	TGTGCCAGCAGTTCCCCGACAGGGAGTAGGACTGAAGCTTTCTTT	CASSSPTGSRTEAFF
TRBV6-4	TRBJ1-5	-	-	TGTGCCAAATCAGCCGGGGGTCAGCCCCAGCATTTT	CAKSAGGQPQHF
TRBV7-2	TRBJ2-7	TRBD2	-	TGTGCCAGCAGCTTAGAGTCTAGGCTAGCGGTTTCCTACGAGCAGTACTTC	CASSLESRLAVSYEQYF
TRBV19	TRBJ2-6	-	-	TGTGCCAGTAGTACGACAGGAGCTGGGGCCAACGTCCTGACTTTC	CASSTTGAGANVLTF
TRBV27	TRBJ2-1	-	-	TGTGCCAGCAGCCGCGAAAACTACAATGAGCAGTTCTTC	CASSRENYNEQFF
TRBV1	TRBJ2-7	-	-	TGCACCAGCTTCCGGGACAGGGTCTCCTACGAGCAGTACTTC	CTSFRDRVSYEQYF
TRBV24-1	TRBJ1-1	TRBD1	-	TGTGCCACCAGTGATCCCGACAGGGTTAGGACTGAAGCTTTCTTT	CATSDPDRVRTEAFF
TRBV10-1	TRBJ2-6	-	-	TGCGCCAGCAGCGCTTTGGGCCGCTCTCCCTCTGGGGCCAACGTCCTGACTTTC	CASSALGRSPSGANVLTF
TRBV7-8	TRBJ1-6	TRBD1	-	TGTGCCAGCAGCTCTATTACGGACAGGGGATCACCCCTCCACTTT	CASSSITDRGSPLHF
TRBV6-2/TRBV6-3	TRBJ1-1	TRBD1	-	TGTGCCAGCAGTGGACAGGGGGTTGTCACTGAAGCTTTCTTT	CASSGQGVVTEAFF
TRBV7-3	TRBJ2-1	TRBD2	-	TGTGCCAGCAGCTTAGGGAGGCGGGAGTATAGTGAGCAGTTCTTC	CASSLGRREYSEQFF
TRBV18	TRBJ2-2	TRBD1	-	TGTGCCAGCTCACCGTCGGGACAGGGGGCCGGGGAGCTGTTTTTT	CASSPSGQGAGELFF
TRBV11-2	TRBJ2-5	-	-	TGTGCCAGCAGCCCAGACACTTCCCGGGAGACCCAGTACTTC	CASSPDTSRETQYF
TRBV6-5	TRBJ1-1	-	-	TGTGCCAGTTTGGGCGGGGCGCTGGGGACTGAAGCTTTCTTT	CASLGGALGTEAFF
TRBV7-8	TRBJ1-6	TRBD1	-	TGTGCCAGCAGCCGAGATACGTTGAACAGGGGGCGGAATTCACCCCTCCACTTT	CASSRDTLNRGRNSPLHF
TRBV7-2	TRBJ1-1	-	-	TGTGCCAGCAGCTTAGTAGGCACAGGGAACACTGAAGCTTTCTTT	CASSLVGTGNTEAFF
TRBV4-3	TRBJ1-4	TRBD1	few	TGCGCCAGCAGCCGCCGGACAGGGCCTAATGAAAAACTGTTTTTT	CASSRRTGPNEKLFF
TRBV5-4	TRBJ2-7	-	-	TGTGCCAGCAGCCCACAGACCACAGAATCCTACGAGCAGTACTTC	CASSPQTTESYEQYF
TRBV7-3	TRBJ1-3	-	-	TGTGCCAGCAGCCCACGGGGGGCGCCTGGAAACACCATATATTTT	CASSPRGAPGNTIYF
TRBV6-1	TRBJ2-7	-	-	TGTGCCAGCAGTGACGGTGAAAACGAGCAGTACTTC	CASSDGENEQYF
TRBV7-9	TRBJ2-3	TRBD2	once	TGTGCCAGCAGCCAAGCGGGACCTGCCCGAACAGATACGCAGTATTTT	CASSQAGPARTDTQYF
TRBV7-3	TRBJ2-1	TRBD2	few	TGTGCCAGCAGCCCTCAAGGGAGGGCAGGGGAGCAGTTCTTC	CASSPQGRAGEQFF
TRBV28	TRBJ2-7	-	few	TGTGCCAGCAGTTTGACAAGGACAGTCTACGAGCAGTACTTC	CASSLTRTVYEQYF
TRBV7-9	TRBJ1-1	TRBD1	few	TGTGCCAGCAGCCCTCCCGGGACAGGGAACACTGAAGCTTTCTTT	CASSPPGTGNTEAFF
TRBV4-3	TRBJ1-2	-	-	TGCGCCAGCAGCCGTGGAGGCAGCCCCCTACTTGGCTACACCTTC	CASSRGGSPLLGYTF